Each of the 7 T cell receptor beta chains below was sequenced from the same sample in a study of prognosis after radiotherapy for stage I lung cancer. Genomic DNA served as the source from which two-round multiplex PCR generated TCR beta CDR3 amplicons. Amplification during the initial PCR round employed primers specific to each TRBV and TRBJ gene. TCRdb analysed the multiplex PCR reads with MiXCR anew, one entry per CDR3 protein. The sample records more than 25,000 distinct CDR3 sequences, about 34% being singletons. Sequencing used PBMCs, obtained before or after stereotactic body radiation therapy (not recorded which). The receptor source for this set is a donor aged 50 or older with non-small cell lung cancer.

This clonotype showed up many times. The chain joins TRBV27 to TRBJ1-4; D is perhaps TRBD1 (6 bases). This CDR3 is built from 14 residues. V was shortened by 4 bases and J by 6 bases, with 12 bases between the two germline ends. Germline assignment: CDR1 MNHEY and CDR2 SMNVEV (reference sequence). The DNA of the CDR3 is TGTGCCAGCAGTTACAGGGAGAGCGATGAAAAACTGTTTTTT. As protein: CASSYRESDEKLFF.

The chain employs TRBV19 and TRBJ2-7, with 8 positions matching TRBD1. Germline V gene sequence: CDR1 LNHDA, CDR2 SQIVND (reference sequence). The CDR3 contains 14 residues. CDR3 nucleotide sequence: TGTGCCAATAGTATTGGGACAGGCACCTACGAGCAGTACGTC. This sequence encodes CANSIGTGTYEQYV.

The chain links TRBV28 to TRBJ2-3; no clear D gene. From germline, CDR1 is MDHEN and CDR2 SYDVKM. The V end lost 4 bases, the J end lost 6 bases, and 17 bases lay between the germline ends. This CDR3 comprises 15 residues. Here the CDR3 reads CASSSPPSLTDTQYF. CDR3 DNA sequence: TGTGCCAGCAGTTCTCCCCCGAGTCTCACGGATACGCAGTATTTT.

This clonotype was recorded many times. Just one base apart from a much larger clone, this may be a read error. DNA for the CDR3: TGCGCCAGCAGCTTGGCAGGGTCAGGTACGCAGCATTTT. Translated: CASSLAGSGTQHF. The gene calls are TRBV5-1 and TRBJ2-3, with a tentative D call TRBD1 (5 bases). The DNA matches TRBJ1-5 better at its end, which makes the J call doubtful. Germline V gene sequence: CDR1 SGHRS, CDR2 YFSETQ. This CDR3 is 13 amino acids long.

A single count supports this clonotype. This is likely an artifact of a read error, given a far larger clone one base away. The chain combines TRBV24-1 with TRBJ2-6, with D hard to call. Germline V gene sequence: CDR1 KGHDR, CDR2 SFDVKD. This CDR3 contains 16 residues. Trimming took 5 bases from V and 3 from J, leaving 13 bases between them. The CDR3 spells CATSATDKGGANVLTF. Written as DNA, the CDR3 is TGTGCCACCAGTGCAACAGACAAGGGTGGGGCCAACGTCCTGACTTTC.

The chain employs TRBV18 and TRBJ2-5; TRBD2 aligns across 7 bases. Trimming cost V 1 base and J 6 bases; bases outside gene matches: 11. This CDR3 has 16 amino acids. The germline gives CDR1 KGHSH, CDR2 LQKENI. The CDR3 protein is CASSPQEGGPVKTQYF. The CDR3 nucleotides read TGTGCCAGCTCACCACAGGAGGGAGGGCCCGTAAAGACCCAGTACTTC.

The rearrangement uses TRBV2 and TRBJ2-5; 11 positions agree with TRBD2. The CDR3 runs 18 residues. The germline V gene has CDR1 SNHLY and CDR2 FYNNEI. Trimming took 5 bases from V and 9 from J; bases not matched to a gene: 20. The CDR3 here is CASSPSALAGDPSLAQYF. The CDR3 DNA is TGTGCCAGCAGTCCTTCGGCACTAGCGGGAGACCCTTCGTTGGCCCAGTACTTC.